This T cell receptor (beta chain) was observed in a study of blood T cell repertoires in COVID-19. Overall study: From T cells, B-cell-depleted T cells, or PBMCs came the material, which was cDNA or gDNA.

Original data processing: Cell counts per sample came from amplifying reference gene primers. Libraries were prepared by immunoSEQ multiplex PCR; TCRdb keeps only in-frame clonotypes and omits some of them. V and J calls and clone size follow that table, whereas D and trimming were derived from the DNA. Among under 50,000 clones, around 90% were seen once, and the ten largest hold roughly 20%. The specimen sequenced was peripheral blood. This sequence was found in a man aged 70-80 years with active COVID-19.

The CDR3 spells CASSPQDRYNSPLHF. In DNA form, the CDR3 reads TGTGCCAGCTCACCACAAGACAGATATAATTCACCCCTCCACTTT. The J gene is TRBJ1-6, the V gene TRBV18, with D maybe TRBD1 (5 bases). Deletions cut 1 base from V and 4 bases from J, with 8 bases between. Germline CDR1 and CDR2: KGHSH and LQKENI. The CDR3 contains 15 residues.